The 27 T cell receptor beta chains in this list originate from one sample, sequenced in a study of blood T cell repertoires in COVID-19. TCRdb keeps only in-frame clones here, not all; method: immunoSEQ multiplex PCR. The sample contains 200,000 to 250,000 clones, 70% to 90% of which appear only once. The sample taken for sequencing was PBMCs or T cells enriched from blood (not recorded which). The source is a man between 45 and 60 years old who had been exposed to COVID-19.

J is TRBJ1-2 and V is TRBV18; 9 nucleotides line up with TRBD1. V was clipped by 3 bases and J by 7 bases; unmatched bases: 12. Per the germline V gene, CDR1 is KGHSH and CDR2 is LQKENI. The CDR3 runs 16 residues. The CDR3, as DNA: TGTGCCAGCTCACCCTCATCGAACAGGGGGCCGGGTGGCTACACCTTC. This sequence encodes CASSPSSNRGPGGYTF.

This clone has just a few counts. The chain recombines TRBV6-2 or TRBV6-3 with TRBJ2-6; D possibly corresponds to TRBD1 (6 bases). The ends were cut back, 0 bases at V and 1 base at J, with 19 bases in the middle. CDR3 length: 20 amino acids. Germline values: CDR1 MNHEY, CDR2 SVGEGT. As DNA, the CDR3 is TGTGCCAGCAGTTACTCGGTTGACTGGGGCAGGGGATCTGGGGCCAACGTCCTGACTTTC. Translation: CASSYSVDWGRGSGANVLTF.

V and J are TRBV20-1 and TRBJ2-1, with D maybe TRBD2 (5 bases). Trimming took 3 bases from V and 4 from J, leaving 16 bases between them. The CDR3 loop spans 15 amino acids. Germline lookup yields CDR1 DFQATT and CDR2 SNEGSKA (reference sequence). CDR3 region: CSASVPGRTYNEQFF. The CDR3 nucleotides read TGCAGTGCTAGTGTCCCCGGGCGGACTTACAATGAGCAGTTCTTC.

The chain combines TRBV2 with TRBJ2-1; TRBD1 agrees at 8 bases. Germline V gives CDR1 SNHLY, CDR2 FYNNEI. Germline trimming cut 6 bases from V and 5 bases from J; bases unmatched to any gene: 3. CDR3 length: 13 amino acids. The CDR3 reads CASRADRDNEQFF. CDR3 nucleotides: TGTGCCAGCAGAGCGGACAGGGACAATGAGCAGTTCTTC.

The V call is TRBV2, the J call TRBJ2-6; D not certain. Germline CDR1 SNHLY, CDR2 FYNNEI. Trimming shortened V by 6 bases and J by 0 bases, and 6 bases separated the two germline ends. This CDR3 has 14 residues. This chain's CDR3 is CASSASSGANVLTF. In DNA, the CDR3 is TGTGCCAGCAGCGCGAGCTCTGGGGCCAACGTCCTGACTTTC.

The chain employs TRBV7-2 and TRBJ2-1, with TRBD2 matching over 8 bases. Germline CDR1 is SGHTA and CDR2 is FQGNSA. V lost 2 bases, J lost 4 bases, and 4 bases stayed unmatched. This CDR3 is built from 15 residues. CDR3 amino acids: CASSLSGGNYNEQFF. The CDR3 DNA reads TGTGCCAGCAGCTTAAGCGGGGGAAATTACAATGAGCAGTTCTTC. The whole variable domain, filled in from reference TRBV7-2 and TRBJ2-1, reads GAGVSQSPSNKVTEKGKDVELRCDPISGHTALYWYRQSLGQGLEFLIYFQGNSAPDKSGLPSDRFSAERTGGSVSTLTIQRTQQEDSAVYLCASSLSGGNYNEQFFGPGTRLTVL.

The CDR3 DNA is TGTGCCTGGAGTCCCTGGACAAAGGATGAAAGCTCCTACAATGAGCAGTTCTTC. Translation: CAWSPWTKDESSYNEQFF. V and J are TRBV30 and TRBJ2-1, with D perhaps TRBD1 (5 bases). V gave up 2 bases and J gave up 0 bases, with 20 bases separating them. The CDR3 is made up of 18 amino acids. The germline V gene has CDR1 GTSNPN and CDR2 SVGIG (reference sequence).

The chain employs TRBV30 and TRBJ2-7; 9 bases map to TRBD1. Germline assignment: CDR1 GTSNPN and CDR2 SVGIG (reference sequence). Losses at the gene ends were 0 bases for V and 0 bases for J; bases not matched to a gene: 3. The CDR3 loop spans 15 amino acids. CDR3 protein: CAWSVGTGYSYEQYF. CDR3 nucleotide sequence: TGTGCCTGGAGTGTAGGGACAGGGTACTCCTACGAGCAGTACTTC.

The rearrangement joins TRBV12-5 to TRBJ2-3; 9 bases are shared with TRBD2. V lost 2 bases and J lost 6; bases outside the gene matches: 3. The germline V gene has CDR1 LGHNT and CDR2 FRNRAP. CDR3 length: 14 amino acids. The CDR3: CASGLRREGDTQYF. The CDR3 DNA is TGTGCTAGTGGTTTGAGGCGGGAGGGGGATACGCAGTATTTT.

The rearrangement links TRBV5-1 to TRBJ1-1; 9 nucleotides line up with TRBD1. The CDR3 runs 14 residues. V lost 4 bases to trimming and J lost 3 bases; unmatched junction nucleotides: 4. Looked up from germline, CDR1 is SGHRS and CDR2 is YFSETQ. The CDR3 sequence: CASSAQGAHTEAFF. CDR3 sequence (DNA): TGCGCCAGCAGCGCACAGGGGGCTCACACTGAAGCTTTCTTT.

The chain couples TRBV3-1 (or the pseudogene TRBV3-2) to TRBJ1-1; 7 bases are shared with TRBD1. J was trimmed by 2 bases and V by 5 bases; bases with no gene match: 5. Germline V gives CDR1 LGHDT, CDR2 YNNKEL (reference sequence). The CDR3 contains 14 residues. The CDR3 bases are TGTGCCAGCAGCGTTGGGGACAGTAACACTGAAGCTTTCTTT. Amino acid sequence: CASSVGDSNTEAFF.

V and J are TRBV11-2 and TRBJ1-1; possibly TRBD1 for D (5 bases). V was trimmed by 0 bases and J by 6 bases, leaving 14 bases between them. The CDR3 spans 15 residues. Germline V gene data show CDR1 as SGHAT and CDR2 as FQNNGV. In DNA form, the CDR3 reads TGTGCCAGCAGCTTAGATTTGGGGGGATGGGCTGAAGCTTTCTTT. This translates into CASSLDLGGWAEAFF.

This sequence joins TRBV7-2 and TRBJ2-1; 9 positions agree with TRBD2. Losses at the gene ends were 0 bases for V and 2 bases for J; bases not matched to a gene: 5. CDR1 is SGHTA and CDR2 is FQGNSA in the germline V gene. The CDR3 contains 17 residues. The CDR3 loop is CASSLAAGGLAYNEQFF. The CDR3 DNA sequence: TGTGCCAGCAGCTTAGCGGCGGGGGGGTTGGCCTACAATGAGCAGTTCTTC.

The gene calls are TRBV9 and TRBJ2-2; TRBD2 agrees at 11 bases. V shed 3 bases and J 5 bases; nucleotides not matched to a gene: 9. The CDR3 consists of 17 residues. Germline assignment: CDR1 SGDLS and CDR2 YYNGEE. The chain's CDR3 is CASSGLAGGLSTGELFF. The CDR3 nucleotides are TGTGCCAGCAGCGGCCTAGCGGGAGGCTTGTCAACCGGGGAGCTGTTTTTT. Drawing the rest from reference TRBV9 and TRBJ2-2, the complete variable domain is DSGVTQTPKHLITATGQRVTLRCSPRSGDLSVYWYQQSLDQGLQFLIQYYNGEERAKGNILERFSAQQFPDLHSELNLSSLELGDSALYFCASSGLAGGLSTGELFFGEGSRLTVL.

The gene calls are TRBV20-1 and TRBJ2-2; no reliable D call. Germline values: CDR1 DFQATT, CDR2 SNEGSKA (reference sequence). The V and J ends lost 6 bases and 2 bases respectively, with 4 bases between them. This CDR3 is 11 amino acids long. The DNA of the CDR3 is TGCAGTGCGCGCAACACCGGGGAGCTGTTTTTT. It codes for CSARNTGELFF.

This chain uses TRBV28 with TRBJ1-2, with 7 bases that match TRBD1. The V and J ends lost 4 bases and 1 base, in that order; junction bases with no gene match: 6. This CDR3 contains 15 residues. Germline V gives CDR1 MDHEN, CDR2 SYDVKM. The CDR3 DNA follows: TGTGCCAGCAGTTCGGGACAGCAGCTTAACTATGGCTACACCTTC. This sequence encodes CASSSGQQLNYGYTF.

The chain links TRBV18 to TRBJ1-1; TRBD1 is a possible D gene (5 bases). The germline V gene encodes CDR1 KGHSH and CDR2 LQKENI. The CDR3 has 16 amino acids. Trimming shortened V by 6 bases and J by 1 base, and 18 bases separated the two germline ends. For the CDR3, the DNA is TGTGCCAGCTCCCCCTCAAGGGGAGGGAGGAACACTGAAGCTTTCTTT. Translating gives CASSPSRGGRNTEAFF.

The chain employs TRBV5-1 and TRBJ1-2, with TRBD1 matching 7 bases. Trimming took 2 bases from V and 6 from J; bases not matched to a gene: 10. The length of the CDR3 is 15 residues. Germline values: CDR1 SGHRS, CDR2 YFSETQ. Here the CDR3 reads CASSLSTGSLNGYTF. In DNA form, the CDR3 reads TGCGCCAGCAGCTTATCGACAGGGTCGTTGAATGGCTACACCTTC.

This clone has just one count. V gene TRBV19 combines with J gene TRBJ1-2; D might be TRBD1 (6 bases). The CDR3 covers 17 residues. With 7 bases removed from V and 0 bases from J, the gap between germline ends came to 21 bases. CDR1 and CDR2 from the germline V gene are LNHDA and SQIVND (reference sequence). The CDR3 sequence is CASTLNTERDTNYGYTF. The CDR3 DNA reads TGTGCCAGTACACTAAATACCGAGAGGGACACTAACTATGGCTACACCTTC.

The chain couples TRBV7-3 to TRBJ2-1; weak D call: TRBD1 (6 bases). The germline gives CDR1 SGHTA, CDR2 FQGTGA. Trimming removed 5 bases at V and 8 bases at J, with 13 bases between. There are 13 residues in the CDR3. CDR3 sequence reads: CASSAYRVDEQFF. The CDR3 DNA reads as TGTGCCAGCAGCGCCTACAGGGTCGATGAGCAGTTCTTC.

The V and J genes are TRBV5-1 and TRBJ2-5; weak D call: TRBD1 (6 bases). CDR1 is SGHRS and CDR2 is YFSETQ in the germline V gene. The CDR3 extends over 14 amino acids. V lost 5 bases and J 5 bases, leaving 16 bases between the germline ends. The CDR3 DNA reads TGCGCCAGCAGTTTACAGGGTTCGGGGGAGACCCAGTACTTC. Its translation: CASSLQGSGETQYF.

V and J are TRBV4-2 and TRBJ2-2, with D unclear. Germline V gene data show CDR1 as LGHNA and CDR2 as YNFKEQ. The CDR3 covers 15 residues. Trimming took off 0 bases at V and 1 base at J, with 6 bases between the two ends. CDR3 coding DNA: TGTGCCAGCAGCCAAGACGTTCTGAACACCGGGGAGCTGTTTTTT. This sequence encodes CASSQDVLNTGELFF.

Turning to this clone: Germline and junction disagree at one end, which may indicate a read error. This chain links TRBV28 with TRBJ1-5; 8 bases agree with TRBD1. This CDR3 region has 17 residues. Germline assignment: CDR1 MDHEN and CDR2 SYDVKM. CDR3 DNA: TGTGCCAGCAGTCTATGGACAGGGATGAGGGGTCATCAGCCCCAGCATTTT. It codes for CASSLWTGMRGHQPQHF.

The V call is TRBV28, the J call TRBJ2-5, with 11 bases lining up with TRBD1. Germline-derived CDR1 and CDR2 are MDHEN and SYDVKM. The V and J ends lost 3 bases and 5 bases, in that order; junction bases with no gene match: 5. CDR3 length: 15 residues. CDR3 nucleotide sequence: TGTGCCAGCAGTTTGGGACAGGGGGACGGGGAGACCCAGTACTTC. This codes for CASSLGQGDGETQYF.

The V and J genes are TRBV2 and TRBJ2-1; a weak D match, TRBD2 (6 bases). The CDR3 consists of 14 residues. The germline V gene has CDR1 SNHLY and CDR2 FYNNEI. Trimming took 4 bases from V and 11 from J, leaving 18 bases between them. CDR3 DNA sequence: TGTGCCAGCAGTGCCCGGGACTGGATGGCCAAGCAGTTCTTC. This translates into CASSARDWMAKQFF.

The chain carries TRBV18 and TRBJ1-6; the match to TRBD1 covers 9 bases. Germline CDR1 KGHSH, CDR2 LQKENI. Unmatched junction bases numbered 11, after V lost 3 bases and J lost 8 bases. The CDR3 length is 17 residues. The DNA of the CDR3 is TGTGCCAGCTCACCTTCGGGACAGGGCCCTGGAGATTCACCCCTCCACTTT. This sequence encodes CASSPSGQGPGDSPLHF.

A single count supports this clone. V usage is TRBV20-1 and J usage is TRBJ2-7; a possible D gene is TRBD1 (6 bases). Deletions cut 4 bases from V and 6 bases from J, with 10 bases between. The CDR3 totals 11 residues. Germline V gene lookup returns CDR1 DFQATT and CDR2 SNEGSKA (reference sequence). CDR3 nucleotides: TGCAGTGCTACCAGGGGTCGCGAGCAGTACGTC. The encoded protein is CSATRGREQYV.